The present entry profiles one TCR beta chain with its context. This sample is drawn from a study of blood T cell repertoires in COVID-19. Turning to the study itself: From T cells, B-cell-depleted T cells, or PBMCs came the material, which was cDNA or gDNA.

V was pared by 5 bases and J by 8 bases, with 3 bases of the junction left unmatched. Germline V gene sequence: CDR1 ENHRY, CDR2 SYGVKD. This CDR3 has 14 amino acids. During active infection, Seattle patients enrolled and were then monitored through disease. Some clones are missing from TCRdb's copy, which holds only in-frame ones; the method was immunoSEQ multiplex PCR. The sample has 200,000 to 250,000 clones; 82% are singletons. This chain uses TRBV10-3 with TRBJ2-1, with 13 bases lining up with TRBD2. The TCR originated in a woman over 75 with COVID-19, enrolled during active disease. Sequenced sample: peripheral blood. CDR3 in DNA: TGTGCCATCAGTTTCGGGACTAGCGGGGATGAGCAGTTCTTC. Amino acids: CAISFGTSGDEQFF.